The clone carrying this TCR beta chain has only a few counts. No antigen is known for it. This entry is derived from a study of cytomegalovirus exposure and HLA in healthy donors. General study results and limits: In a later analysis, donors in an Asian-associated ancestry cluster reportedly had fewer N-insertions in productive TCRs than the cohort mean.

V shed 6 bases, J shed 3 bases, and the junction held 7 bases outside the gene matches. Germline values: CDR1 LNHDA, CDR2 SQIVND (reference sequence). The CDR3 is 14 residues long. PCR involved 60 Vbeta and 13 Jbeta primers. Sequenced by immunoSEQ multiplex PCR; TCRdb stores in-frame clones only, minus some. Of approximately 130,000 clones listed, roughly 9% are singletons. Sequenced material: PBMCs. The gene calls are TRBV19 and TRBJ2-7, with 8 bases lining up with TRBD1. This clonotype was obtained from a woman aged 40 to 50 in good health and CMV-seropositive. The CDR3 bases are TGTGCCAGTAGCCCCGCCGGACAGGGCTACGAGCAGTACTTC. Amino acids: CASSPAGQGYEQYF.